The 11 T cell receptor beta chains below were found in one sample sequenced in a study of blood T cell repertoires in COVID-19. Method: immunoSEQ multiplex PCR; TCRdb's copy keeps in-frame clones and lacks some. Among some 150,000 clones, around 84% were seen once, and the ten largest hold around 8.2%. The source material was peripheral blood. The receptors here all came from a woman aged 55-70 years with acute or convalescent COVID-19.

In DNA, the CDR3 is TGTGCCAGCAGCGTGAACGGGAACACTGAAGCTTTCTTT. As protein: CASSVNGNTEAFF. This sequence joins TRBV9 and TRBJ1-1; no reliable D call. The CDR3 has 13 residues. The V end was cut by 2 bases, the J end by 1 base, with 6 bases between. Looked up from germline, CDR1 is SGDLS and CDR2 is YYNGEE.

The chain couples TRBV5-4 to TRBJ1-1; possibly TRBD1 for D (6 bases). Per germline, CDR1 SGHNT and CDR2 YYREEE (reference sequence). V lost 2 bases and J lost 4, with 9 bases in between. This CDR3 is built from 13 residues. The CDR3 protein is CASSFTGSTEAFF. The CDR3, as DNA: TGTGCCAGCAGCTTTACAGGGAGCACTGAAGCTTTCTTT.

This chain uses TRBV2 with TRBJ2-7; D is unclear. CDR3 length equals 12 residues. Germline V lookup: CDR1 SNHLY, CDR2 FYNNEI. The ends were cut back, 8 bases at V and 0 bases at J, with 8 bases in the middle. The CDR3 region is CASEPGSYEQYF. CDR3 bases: TGTGCCAGCGAGCCCGGCTCCTACGAGCAGTACTTC.

The rearrangement links TRBV4-1 to TRBJ2-2, with D maybe TRBD2 (6 bases). The CDR3 runs to 17 residues. The V end lost 0 bases, the J end lost 4 bases, and 15 bases lay between the germline ends. CDR1 MGHRA and CDR2 YSYEKL come from the germline V gene. CDR3 in amino acids: CASSQDNGPRGTGELFF. CDR3 DNA: TGCGCCAGCAGCCAAGATAACGGGCCGCGGGGCACCGGGGAGCTGTTTTTT.

The chain links TRBV2 to TRBJ2-1; D not resolved. Germline V gene lookup returns CDR1 SNHLY and CDR2 FYNNEI. The CDR3 loop spans 15 amino acids. The V end lost 3 bases, the J end lost 0 bases, and 9 bases lay between the germline ends. The CDR3 region has the DNA TGTGCCAGCAGTGACCAGAGGAGCTCCTACAATGAGCAGTTCTTC. Residues: CASSDQRSSYNEQFF.

The chain employs TRBV6-2 or TRBV6-3 and TRBJ2-5, with D possibly TRBD1 on 7 matching bases. V was cut by 6 bases and J by 7 bases, with 18 bases left in between. The CDR3 totals 14 residues. Per germline, CDR1 MNHEY and CDR2 SVGEGT. The CDR3, as DNA: TGTGCCAGCAGCCGGGACCCCCAGGGGGGGACCCAGTACTTC. Translated, it gives CASSRDPQGGTQYF.

The chain employs TRBV9 and TRBJ1-2; possibly TRBD1 for D (6 bases). Trimming took 0 bases from V and 5 from J, leaving 17 bases between them. The CDR3 covers 16 residues. Germline CDR1 is SGDLS and CDR2 is YYNGEE. CDR3 in amino acids: CASSVEIKSTGYGYTF. The DNA for the CDR3 is TGTGCCAGCAGCGTAGAAATAAAGAGTACAGGGTATGGCTACACCTTC.

The rearrangement uses TRBV5-4 and TRBJ2-5, with D perhaps TRBD2 (7 bases). Germline V CDR1 and CDR2: SGHNT, YYREEE (reference sequence). Trimming removed 8 bases at V and 4 bases at J, with 15 bases between. CDR3 length equals 13 residues. The CDR3 DNA is TGTGCCAGTACGGGCGGGGGCGGAGAGACCCAGTACTTC. Amino acid sequence: CASTGGGGETQYF.

The chain employs TRBV14 and TRBJ1-6, with 8 bases aligning to TRBD1. The germline V gene encodes CDR1 SGHDN and CDR2 FVKESK. CDR3 length: 13 amino acids. Trimming at V came to 1 base and at J to 11 bases, leaving 1 base not matched to a gene. CDR3 sequence: CASSQGDRTPLHF. The CDR3 DNA reads as TGTGCCAGCAGCCAAGGGGACAGGACACCCCTCCACTTT.

V is TRBV7-9 and J is TRBJ1-2; unclear D gene. The CDR3 is 15 residues long. The V gene's germline CDR1 is SEHNR and CDR2 FQNEAQ (reference sequence). V lost 3 bases and J 0 bases, leaving 11 bases between the germline ends. The CDR3 loop is CASSFKPLANYGYTF. The DNA for the CDR3 is TGTGCCAGCAGCTTTAAACCGTTAGCTAACTATGGCTACACCTTC.

This clone was picked up one time. V is TRBV6-5 and J is TRBJ1-4, with D possibly TRBD1 on 6 matching bases. V lost 0 bases and J 7 bases, leaving 15 bases between the germline ends. This CDR3 has 16 amino acids. CDR1 is MNHEY and CDR2 is SVGAGI in the germline V gene. CDR3 nucleotides: TGTGCCAGCAGTTACTCTTCGGCGGGGGCGGGTGAAAAACTGTTTTTT. It is translated as CASSYSSAGAGEKLFF.